The 24 T cell receptor beta chains reported below all come from one sample, sequenced in a study of shared clonotypes between healthy human individuals. Produced via immunoSEQ multiplex PCR; TCRdb's table is partial and in-frame only. There are 2 million or so clones in the sample; about 95% occur only once, and about 1.1% lies in the top ten. Terminally differentiated effector memory CD45RA+ cells were excluded by CCR7 positive selection of CD45RO-negative cells. The sample comprised naive CD8+ T cells sorted from blood. Source of these receptors: a man younger than 35 in good health.

This chain connects TRBV19 to TRBJ2-7; 7 positions agree with TRBD1. The trim removed 4 bases at V and 4 bases at J, leaving 4 bases unmatched. CDR1 and CDR2 from the germline V gene are LNHDA and SQIVND (reference sequence). The CDR3 covers 13 residues. DNA of the CDR3: TGTGCCAGTAGTACCGCGACAGGGTACGAGCAGTACTTC. This gives the protein CASSTATGYEQYF.

This chain's CDR3 is CASSWTVEHSYEQYF. The DNA for the CDR3 is TGTGCCAGTAGTTGGACAGTTGAACACTCCTACGAGCAGTACTTC. The genes are TRBV19 and TRBJ2-7, with a possible D match to TRBD1 (6 bases). Germline V gives CDR1 LNHDA, CDR2 SQIVND (reference sequence). This CDR3 contains 15 residues. Trimming removed 5 bases from V and 0 bases from J, with 14 bases in between.

The rearrangement uses TRBV6-5 and TRBJ2-3; D is uncertain. This CDR3 is 14 amino acids long. The germline CDR1 and CDR2 sequences are MNHEY and SVGAGI. Trimming took off 3 bases at V and 2 bases at J, with 9 bases between the two ends. CDR3 nucleotides: TGTGCCAGCAGTTATGCCAGCAACACAGATACGCAGTATTTT. Protein sequence: CASSYASNTDTQYF.

The V gene is TRBV5-1, the J gene TRBJ2-7; D not certain. Germline V gives CDR1 SGHRS, CDR2 YFSETQ. V was shortened by 5 bases and J by 3 bases, with 6 bases between the two germline ends. The length of the CDR3 is 11 residues. The CDR3 loop reads CASRANYEQYF. The DNA of the CDR3 is TGCGCCAGCAGGGCAAACTACGAGCAGTACTTC. Complete variable domain (other parts from reference TRBV5-1 and TRBJ2-7): KAGVTQTPRYLIKTRGQQVTLSCSPISGHRSVSWYQQTPGQGLQFLFEYFSETQRNKGNFPGRFSGRQFSNSRSEMNVSTLELGDSALYLCASRANYEQYFGPGTRLTVT.

The genes are TRBV5-4 and TRBJ2-7; D is uncertain. CDR3 length equals 14 residues. Germline-derived CDR1 and CDR2 are SGHNT and YYREEE (reference sequence). The ends were cut back, 4 bases at V and 6 bases at J, with 17 bases in the middle. CDR3 region: CASSPAPRPLEQYF. The CDR3 coding sequence is TGTGCCAGCAGCCCTGCGCCTAGACCTCTCGAGCAGTACTTC. Combining the CDR3 with reference TRBV5-4 and TRBJ2-7 gives the whole variable domain ETGVTQSPTHLIKTRGQQVTLRCSSQSGHNTVSWYQQALGQGPQFIFQYYREEENGRGNFPPRFSGLQFPNYSSELNVNALELDDSALYLCASSPAPRPLEQYFGPGTRLTVT.

This rearrangement joins TRBV6-5 to TRBJ2-7, with 9 bases identical to TRBD2. CDR1 is MNHEY and CDR2 is SVGAGI in the germline V gene. V shed 5 bases, J shed 6 bases, and the junction held 11 bases outside the gene matches. The CDR3 runs 15 residues. The CDR3 sequence: CASSPTLAGVGEQYF. In DNA form, the CDR3 reads TGTGCCAGCAGTCCAACTTTAGCGGGAGTGGGCGAGCAGTACTTC.

Comments on this clone: Other DNA sequences from this sample encode an identical CDR3 as well. The rearrangement joins TRBV11-2 to TRBJ2-7; TRBD1 agrees at 9 bases. Unmatched junction bases numbered 5, after V lost 3 bases and J lost 2 bases. The CDR3 spans 15 residues. Looked up from germline, CDR1 is SGHAT and CDR2 is FQNNGV. CDR3 nucleotide sequence: TGTGCCAGCAGCTTGGACAGGGGACAGGCCTACGAGCAGTACTTC. Translating gives CASSLDRGQAYEQYF.

This clone was seen only once. J is TRBJ2-3 and V is TRBV7-9; 8 bases fit TRBD2. This CDR3 contains 18 residues. Per germline, CDR1 SEHNR and CDR2 FQNEAQ (reference sequence). The V segment lost 4 bases and the J segment 4 bases; nucleotides outside the gene matches: 16. Written as DNA, the CDR3 is TGTGCCAGCAGCTCATCAGCCGGGAGGGCCGACGGGCCAGATACGCAGTATTTT. It is translated as CASSSSAGRADGPDTQYF.

The chain employs TRBV28 and TRBJ2-2; no clear D. Germline-derived CDR1 and CDR2 are MDHEN and SYDVKM. The CDR3 runs to 15 residues. V lost 5 bases to trimming and J lost 5 bases, with 15 bases between them. The CDR3 sequence is CASSRFEVGTGELFF. CDR3 bases: TGTGCCAGCAGTCGGTTTGAGGTGGGGACCGGGGAGCTGTTTTTT.

About this clone: Other DNA sequences in the same sample also yield this CDR3. The V and J genes are TRBV6-5 and TRBJ1-1; maybe TRBD1 (6 bases). V was cut by 4 bases and J by 4 bases, with 10 bases left in between. The CDR3 contains 13 residues. Germline loops: CDR1 MNHEY, CDR2 SVGAGI. CDR3 nucleotides: TGTGCCAGCAGTTTAGGGGGGGGCACTGAAGCTTTCTTT. Protein sequence: CASSLGGGTEAFF.

Comments on this clone: One end of the junction varies from germline; a read error may be responsible. The J gene is TRBJ1-1, the V gene TRBV5-5; no clear D. The CDR3 runs to 13 residues. Germline CDR1 and CDR2: SGHKS and YYEKEE (reference sequence). The CDR3 loop reads CASSLGGNPEAFF. DNA of the CDR3: TGTGCCAGCAGCTTGGGAGGGAACCCTGAAGCTTTCTTT.

This clone was counted once. The V and J genes are TRBV28 and TRBJ2-2; TRBD1 agrees at 8 bases. Germline CDR1 is MDHEN and CDR2 is SYDVKM. CDR3 length equals 16 residues. The J segment lost 1 base and the V segment lost 4 bases, leaving 5 bases of the junction unmatched. CDR3 in DNA: TGTGCCAGCAGTTCAACCGGGACAGGGAACACCGGGGAGCTGTTTTTT. This encodes CASSSTGTGNTGELFF.

As regards this clone: This sample also contains other DNA sequences that code for the same CDR3. The genes are TRBV11-2 and TRBJ2-6, with D tentatively TRBD1 (5 bases). Germline values: CDR1 SGHAT, CDR2 FQNNGV. Trimming removed 1 base at V and 4 bases at J, with 8 bases between. The CDR3 is 15 residues long. Here the CDR3 reads CASSLVGAGANVLTF. The CDR3 nucleotides are TGTGCCAGCAGCTTAGTAGGGGCCGGGGCCAACGTCCTGACTTTC.

The chain links TRBV19 to TRBJ1-1; TRBD1 might be the D (5 bases). The CDR3 length is 15 residues. Germline CDR1 reads LNHDA; CDR2 reads SQIVND (reference sequence). Trimming took 5 bases from V and 1 from J, leaving 14 bases between them. This chain's CDR3 is CASSFPLGTNTEAFF. CDR3 DNA: TGTGCCAGTAGTTTCCCCCTTGGGACGAACACTGAAGCTTTCTTT. Together with reference TRBV19 and TRBJ1-1, the CDR3 gives the full variable domain: DGGITQSPKYLFRKEGQNVTLSCEQNLNHDAMYWYRQDPGQGLRLIYYSQIVNDFQKGDIAEGYSVSREKKESFPLTVTSAQKNPTAFYLCASSFPLGTNTEAFFGQGTRLTVV.

CDR3 sequence reads: CASSPWGTGELFF. In DNA, the CDR3 is TGTGCCAGCAGCCCCTGGGGGACCGGGGAGCTGTTTTTT. The chain employs TRBV6-1 and TRBJ2-2; D may match TRBD1 or TRBD2 (5 bases each). The germline V gene has CDR1 MNHNS and CDR2 SASEGT. With 6 bases removed from V and 5 bases from J, the gap between germline ends came to 10 bases. This CDR3 is 13 amino acids long.

The genes are TRBV7-3 and TRBJ2-2; the D gene is possibly TRBD1 (6 bases). The CDR3 runs to 13 residues. Germline loops: CDR1 SGHTA, CDR2 FQGTGA. Trimming pared 5 bases from V and 6 bases from J, leaving 10 bases between. The CDR3 bases are TGTGCCAGCAGCCGCACAGGGCCCGGGGAGCTGTTTTTT. Amino acids: CASSRTGPGELFF.

The chain carries TRBV4-3 and TRBJ2-5, with D possibly being TRBD1 (7 bases). V shed 2 bases and J shed 4 bases, with 14 bases lying between them. Germline CDR1 reads LGHNA; CDR2 reads YSLEER. This CDR3 is built from 15 residues. CDR3: CASSQNRGLRETQYF. The CDR3, as DNA: TGCGCCAGCAGCCAAAACAGGGGACTCCGAGAGACCCAGTACTTC.

The chain couples TRBV4-1 to TRBJ2-7; 10 positions match TRBD2. Germline V gene data show CDR1 as MGHRA and CDR2 as YSYEKL. V trimming: 4 bases; J trimming: 3 bases; junction bases outside the gene matches: 6. This CDR3 is built from 15 residues. CDR3 sequence reads: CASSPRTSGVYEQYF. The CDR3 coding sequence is TGCGCCAGCAGCCCCCGGACTAGCGGAGTCTACGAGCAGTACTTC.

V and J are TRBV11-2 and TRBJ2-7, with a weak D call TRBD1 (5 bases). From germline, CDR1 is SGHAT and CDR2 FQNNGV. V was pared by 7 bases and J by 4 bases, with 14 bases between. The CDR3 extends over 13 amino acids. The CDR3 DNA reads as TGTGCCAGCAACGGACAAGGTCATTACGAGCAGTACTTC. It specifies CASNGQGHYEQYF. Full variable domain (remainder filled in from reference TRBV11-2 and TRBJ2-7): EAGVAQSPRYKIIEKRQSVAFWCNPISGHATLYWYQQILGQGPKLLIQFQNNGVVDDSQLPKDRFSAERLKGVDSTLKIQPAKLEDSAVYLCASNGQGHYEQYFGPGTRLTVT.

The V and J genes are TRBV10-2 and TRBJ2-7; D unclear. The CDR3 is 11 amino acids. Germline V gene sequence: CDR1 WSHSY, CDR2 SAAADI. V was cut by 9 bases and J by 3 bases, with 9 bases left in between. CDR3 sequence (DNA): TGCGCCAGTACCGACCTCTACGAGCAGTACTTC. Protein: CASTDLYEQYF.

The V and J genes are TRBV9 and TRBJ2-7; the match to TRBD1 covers 8 bases. V was pared by 0 bases and J by 3 bases, with 8 bases of the junction left unmatched. CDR3 length: 16 amino acids. From germline, CDR1 is SGDLS and CDR2 YYNGEE. This CDR3 reads CASSVGFGQGIYEQYF. CDR3 coding DNA: TGTGCCAGCAGCGTAGGTTTCGGACAGGGAATCTACGAGCAGTACTTC.

The CDR3 bases are TGTGCCAGCAGTCCGGACCGCCAAACTGGAAACACCATATATTTT. This sequence encodes CASSPDRQTGNTIYF. The V gene is TRBV27, the J gene TRBJ1-3, with D hard to call. CDR3 length: 15 residues. The germline gives CDR1 MNHEY, CDR2 SMNVEV (reference sequence). V lost 5 bases to trimming and J lost 2 bases, with 13 bases between them.

V usage is TRBV5-6 and J usage is TRBJ2-7, with D perhaps matching TRBD2 (5 bases). V was trimmed by 0 bases and J by 5 bases, leaving 12 bases between them. The CDR3 sequence is 14 residues long. Looked up from germline, CDR1 is SGHDT and CDR2 is YYEEEE. This CDR3 reads CASSLGSSGDEQYF. Written as DNA, the CDR3 is TGTGCCAGCAGCTTGGGCTCCTCCGGGGACGAGCAGTACTTC.

V is TRBV29-1 and J is TRBJ2-2; TRBD2 aligns across 7 bases. This CDR3 contains 15 residues. Germline trimming cut 3 bases from V and 2 bases from J; bases unmatched to any gene: 6. Germline loops: CDR1 SQVTM, CDR2 ANQGSEA. The CDR3 DNA reads TGCAGCGTTGAGGCGGGGGAGGACAACACCGGGGAGCTGTTTTTT. This translates into CSVEAGEDNTGELFF.